One sample yielded the 28 T cell receptor beta chains listed below, sequenced in a study of tumor-infiltrating lymphocytes in primary liver carcinoma. With 400 to 550 ng total RNA as template and a constant-region primer, TCR beta cDNA was made. Employing slightly modified ARM-PCR, three nested multiplex PCR rounds were run, and these gave rise to the TCR beta libraries. It was with TRBV1-TRBV30 forward primers and a C-beta reverse primer that the first two PCR rounds were run, at about 10 cycles each. TCRdb re-analysed the multiplex PCR reads in MiXCR, keeping a single row per CDR3 protein. The profile shows around 71,000 distinct CDR3 sequences, 71% of them singletons. The study co-extracted DNA and RNA from about 20-30 mg of unsorted bulk tissue. Sample: liver tumor tissue from sampling region 4. The subset: tumor region T4, right-lateral pole. The receptors here all came from an older woman with primary liver carcinoma and hepatitis B virus infection.

For this clonotype: Germline is not matched at one junction end, which may reflect a read error. Written as DNA, the CDR3 is TGCGCCAGTAGCCAAGCAATAGACAGGGGAGCCTACCAGCAGTACTTC. Translation gives CASSQAIDRGAYQQYF. V usage is TRBV4-1 and J usage is TRBJ2-7; 8 nucleotides match TRBD1. CDR1 is MGHRA and CDR2 is YSYEKL in the germline V gene. The CDR3 is 16 amino acids.

In its sample, this clonotype was seen once. It may be a read error: a sequence one base away is much more abundant. The chain has TRBV15 and TRBJ2-3; 8 bases line up with TRBD2. The CDR3 is 16 amino acids. The V gene end was trimmed by 1 base and the J gene end by 4 bases; junction bases not matched to a gene: 7. Germline-derived CDR1 and CDR2 are LNHNV and YYDKDF (reference sequence). CDR3 in DNA: TGTGCCACCAGCAGAGCAGCGGGAGAGCCGCCAGATACGCAGTATTTT. The encoded protein is CATSRAAGEPPDTQYF.

V usage is TRBV28 and J usage is TRBJ1-2, with 10 bases aligning to TRBD1. This CDR3 is built from 14 residues. V gave up 4 bases and J gave up 8 bases; unmatched junction bases: 7. Germline V lookup: CDR1 MDHEN, CDR2 SYDVKM. DNA for the CDR3: TGTGCCAGCAGTTGGCCCGGGACAGGGGAGGGCTACACCTTC. This codes for CASSWPGTGEGYTF.

About this clonotype: This may be a read error: a much more frequent sequence differs by one nucleotide. V is TRBV6-4 and J is TRBJ2-7, with 8 nucleotides matching TRBD2. V shed 10 bases and J 4 bases; nucleotides not matched to a gene: 15. This CDR3 contains 15 residues. Germline CDR1 reads MRHNA; CDR2 reads SNTAGT. CDR3 nucleotide sequence: TGTGCCAAGGGAGATCCGGGACTAGTGACTTACGAGCAGTACTTC. Its protein product is CAKGDPGLVTYEQYF.

This clonotype was observed at least ten times. The V gene is TRBV7-9, the J gene TRBJ2-7; perhaps TRBD2 as D (5 bases). Germline V lookup: CDR1 SEHNR, CDR2 FQNEAQ (reference sequence). The CDR3 sequence is 16 residues long. Deletions cut 1 base from V and 3 bases from J, with 16 bases between. The CDR3 is CASSLGNSGEGYEQYF. The DNA of the CDR3 is TGTGCCAGCAGCTTAGGGAACTCTGGAGAGGGCTACGAGCAGTACTTC.

In the case of this clonotype: Relative to the germline gene, one junction end is altered; a read error may explain this. The V and J genes are TRBV6-1 and TRBJ1-1; TRBD1 might be the D (6 bases). Germline values: CDR1 MNHNS, CDR2 SASEGT. The CDR3 length is 15 residues. The CDR3 DNA reads as TGTGCCAGCAGTATGGGGCCCACAGGGAACAATGAAGCTTTCTTT. It codes for CASSMGPTGNNEAFF.

The gene calls are TRBV11-1 and TRBJ2-7; 12 nucleotides match TRBD1. Germline lookup yields CDR1 SGHAT and CDR2 FQDESV (reference sequence). CDR3 length: 15 residues. The CDR3 here is CASGPGTGGSYEQYF. Written as DNA, the CDR3 is TGTGCAAGCGGCCCCGGGACAGGGGGCAGCTACGAGCAGTACTTC.

Of note for this clonotype: Likely a read error: the CDR3 ends without its conserved phenylalanine or tryptophan. V gene TRBV6-1 combines with J gene TRBJ1-1, with 7 bases identical to TRBD1. The CDR3 contains 13 residues. V was clipped by 6 bases and J by 1 base; unmatched bases: 2. Germline V gene sequence: CDR1 MNHNS, CDR2 SASEGT. The CDR3 nucleotides read TGTGCCAGCAGCTACAGGGGGAACACTGAAGCTTTCTCT. It encodes CASSYRGNTEAFS.

On this clonotype: A junction boundary mismatches the germline segment, possibly from a read error. The V gene is TRBV4-1, the J gene TRBJ2-1, with D possibly being TRBD2 (5 bases). The CDR3 covers 15 residues. CDR1 is MGHRA, CDR2 YSYEKL, per germline. CDR3 loop: CASSQAEGSYNGQLF. As DNA, the CDR3 is TGCGCCAGCAGCCAAGCCGAGGGCTCCTACAATGGGCAGCTCTTC.

This clonotype was seen only a few times. A much larger clone is a single base away; this may be a read error. The CDR3 reads CATSELNEHFF. As DNA, the CDR3 is TGTGCCACCTCAGAACTCAATGAGCACTTCTTC. This chain joins TRBV10-3 and TRBJ2-1; no firm D call. The CDR3 runs 11 residues. CDR1 ENHRY and CDR2 SYGVKD come from the germline V gene.

This CDR3 is CASSQNEKLFF. CDR3 nucleotides: TGTGCCAGCAGTCAAAATGAAAAACTGTTTTTT. The rearrangement joins TRBV28 to TRBJ1-4; D gene ambiguous. Germline assignment: CDR1 MDHEN and CDR2 SYDVKM. The CDR3 is made up of 11 amino acids. Deletions cut 5 bases from V and 5 bases from J, with 3 bases between.

This clonotype was observed at least ten times. The chain combines TRBV30 with TRBJ1-1; 9 bases fit TRBD1. Germline V gene data show CDR1 as GTSNPN and CDR2 as SVGIG (reference sequence). V shed 5 bases, J shed 0 bases, and the junction held 7 bases outside the gene matches. The CDR3 length is 15 residues. This CDR3 is CAWVGTGIVNTEAFF. CDR3 DNA: TGTGCCTGGGTCGGGACAGGGATCGTGAACACTGAAGCTTTCTTT.

The CDR3 loop reads CASSLGFGGLPYNEHFF. The CDR3 nucleotides read TGTGCCAGCAGCTTAGGGTTCGGCGGGCTTCCCTACAATGAACATTTCTTC. The rearrangement links TRBV11-3 to TRBJ2-1; tentative D call: TRBD2 (5 bases). V was clipped by 1 base and J by 16 bases, with 29 bases between them. Germline V gives CDR1 SGHNT, CDR2 YENEEA. CDR3 length equals 17 residues.

Regarding this clonotype: Just one base apart from a much larger clone, this may be a read error. The CDR3 ends on some other residue instead of the conserved phenylalanine or tryptophan, so this is likely a read error. This rearrangement joins TRBV29-1 to TRBJ2-2, with D perhaps matching TRBD1 (7 bases). The V and J ends lost 6 bases and 0 bases respectively, with 14 bases between them. Germline V lookup: CDR1 SQVTM, CDR2 ANQGSEA. This CDR3 is 15 amino acids long. The CDR3 spells CSVGTAGSNTGELFI. The DNA for the CDR3 is TGCAGCGTCGGGACAGCGGGTTCGAACACCGGGGAGCTGTTTATT.

This clonotype was picked up a small number of times. A much larger clonotype is one base distant, so this may be a read error. The chain is built from TRBV4-1 and TRBJ2-5, with D maybe TRBD2 (6 bases). The CDR3 is made up of 18 amino acids. V was clipped by 4 bases and J by 1 base, with 22 bases between them. The germline CDR1 and CDR2 sequences are MGHRA and YSYEKL. The CDR3 sequence is CASSRDLGRGAAQETQYF. The DNA for the CDR3 is TGCGCCAGCAGCCGAGATCTGGGCCGCGGGGCAGCCCAAGAGACCCAGTACTTC.

In this sample, this clonotype turned up once. The junction and the germline gene differ at one end; a read error may be behind it. The chain links TRBV11-2 to TRBJ2-3; 13 positions match TRBD2. Germline V gene sequence: CDR1 SGHAT, CDR2 FQNNGV. This CDR3 is built from 15 residues. CDR3: CVSSSGLAGPNVHYF. The CDR3 DNA reads as TGTGTCAGCAGCTCGGGACTAGCGGGACCAAATGTGCACTATTTT. Looking up the rest from reference TRBV11-2 and TRBJ2-3 gives the full variable domain: EAGVAQSPRYKIIEKRQSVAFWCNPISGHATLYWYQQILGQGPKLLIQFQNNGVVDDSQLPKDRFSAERLKGVDSTLKIQPAKLEDSAVYLCVSSSGLAGPNVHYFGPGTRLTVL.

Comments on this clonotype: The junction shows a germline mismatch at one end, possibly a read error. The rearrangement links TRBV12-3 or TRBV12-4 to TRBJ1-1, with 10 positions matching TRBD1. The CDR3 is made up of 17 amino acids. The CDR3 sequence is CGSSRQGALLMNIEAFF. In DNA, the CDR3 is TGTGGCAGCAGTCGACAGGGGGCCCTCCTTATGAACATTGAAGCTTTCTTT.

With regard to this clonotype: The junction does not match germline at one end; this may be a read error. The chain recombines TRBV20-1 with TRBJ1-6, with a tentative D call TRBD1 (6 bases). The CDR3 contains 18 residues. Germline V gene lookup returns CDR1 DFQATT and CDR2 SNEGSKA (reference sequence). The CDR3 region is CSAILQRDKGISNSPLHF. The CDR3 region has the DNA TGCAGTGCTATTCTACAGCGGGACAAAGGGATTAGTAATTCTCCCCTCCACTTT.

As for this clonotype: A junction end diverges from the germline sequence, so it may reflect a read error. This chain joins TRBV6-6 and TRBJ1-5, with D perhaps TRBD1 (6 bases). The CDR3 extends over 15 amino acids. Germline V gene data show CDR1 as MNHNY and CDR2 as SVGAGI (reference sequence). The CDR3 region has the DNA TGTGCCAGCAGCCGTGGACGGGGGGGCAATCAGCCCCAACATTTT. It encodes CASSRGRGGNQPQHF.

Only one count was recorded for this clonotype. A read error is possible here, since a much larger clone lies one base away. V usage is TRBV28 and J usage is TRBJ2-5, with 7 bases identical to TRBD2. V gave up 10 bases and J gave up 7 bases; unmatched junction bases: 12. The CDR3 spans 13 residues. The germline V gene encodes CDR1 MDHEN and CDR2 SYDVKM. The CDR3 protein is CANSSPRTRTQYF. The CDR3 DNA is TGTGCCAACAGCTCCCCTCGGACTAGGACCCAGTACTTC.

The gene calls are TRBV6-1 and TRBJ2-5; possible D gene TRBD1, 6 bases. Germline V gene data show CDR1 as MNHNS and CDR2 as SASEGT. V shed 8 bases and J shed 2 bases, with 18 bases lying between them. The CDR3 loop spans 15 amino acids. The CDR3 sequence is CASGRNPDSQETQYF. The CDR3 DNA follows: TGTGCCAGCGGACGAAATCCGGACAGTCAAGAGACCCAGTACTTC.

In the case of this clonotype: The junction departs from the called germline gene at one end, perhaps through a read error. V gene TRBV5-1 combines with J gene TRBJ1-4; D is unclear. This CDR3 is built from 15 residues. Germline V gives CDR1 SGHRS, CDR2 YFSETQ. CDR3 bases: TGCGCCAGCAGCTTGGGACACACAACTAATGAAAAACTGCTTTTT. It specifies CASSLGHTTNEKLLF.

A few counts support this clonotype. One junction end does not reproduce the germline sequence, and a read error may be involved. The chain couples TRBV11-2 to TRBJ2-4, with D unclear. The CDR3 has 15 residues. Germline assignment: CDR1 SGHAT and CDR2 FQNNGV. CDR3 coding DNA: TGTACCAGCAGCTTGGAAGGATTAGCCAAAAACATTCAGTACTTC. It yields the protein CTSSLEGLAKNIQYF.

As for this clonotype: At one boundary the junction diverges from the germline segment, which might be a read error. The CDR3 bases are TGTGCCAGCAGCCAACGGACTAGCGGCCTGTCCTACGAGCAGCACTTC. It codes for CASSQRTSGLSYEQHF. The chain has TRBV4-2 and TRBJ2-7, with TRBD2 matching 10 bases. The CDR3 runs 16 residues. Germline V gives CDR1 LGHNA, CDR2 YNFKEQ.

The chain links TRBV11-2 to TRBJ2-3; D unresolved. CDR3 size: 13 residues. Deletions cut 11 bases from V and 2 bases from J, with 14 bases between. CDR1 and CDR2 from the germline V gene are SGHAT and FQNNGV. The CDR3 sequence is CASHKGITDTQYF. The CDR3, as DNA: TGTGCCTCTCACAAGGGAATCACAGATACGCAGTATTTT.

This clonotype was recorded many times. This chain uses TRBV7-8 with TRBJ2-5; D uncertain. Per the germline V gene, CDR1 is SGHVS and CDR2 is FQNEAQ. The CDR3 covers 15 residues. Between the trimmed V and J ends, which lost 0 bases and 3 bases, there was a span of 11 bases. DNA for the CDR3: TGTGCCAGCAGCTTAGCCCTTAGAGACAAAGAGACCCAGTACTTC. It encodes CASSLALRDKETQYF.

On this clonotype: With a far larger clone one base away, a read error is the likely cause. The chain is built from TRBV5-1 and TRBJ2-5; no reliable D call. CDR3 length equals 11 residues. Germline V gene lookup returns CDR1 SGHRS and CDR2 YFSETQ. The CDR3 DNA reads as TGCGCCAGCAGGGCGGCGGAGACCCACTACTTC. Translated, it gives CASRAAETHYF.

This chain connects TRBV11-2 to TRBJ2-5; D gene unclear. Germline V CDR1 and CDR2: SGHAT, FQNNGV. V lost 4 bases, J lost 4 bases, and 19 bases lay in between. CDR3 length: 16 amino acids. Here the CDR3 reads CASSYSRDSRRETQYF. As DNA, the CDR3 is TGTGCCAGCAGCTACTCCCGTGATAGTAGGAGAGAGACCCAGTACTTC.